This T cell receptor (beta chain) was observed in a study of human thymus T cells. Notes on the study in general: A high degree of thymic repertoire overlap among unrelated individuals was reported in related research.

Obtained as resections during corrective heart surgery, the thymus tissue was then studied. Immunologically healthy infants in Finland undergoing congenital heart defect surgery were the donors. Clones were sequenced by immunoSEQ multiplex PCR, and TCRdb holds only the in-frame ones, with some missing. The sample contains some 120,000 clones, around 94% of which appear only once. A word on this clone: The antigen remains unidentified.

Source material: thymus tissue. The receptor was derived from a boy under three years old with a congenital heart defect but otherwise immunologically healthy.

The CDR3 loop reads CASSLDRGKDYGYTF. The CDR3, as DNA: TGCGCCAGCAGCCTAGACAGGGGGAAAGACTATGGCTACACCTTC. The rearrangement uses TRBV5-1 and TRBJ1-2; 9 positions agree with TRBD1. Germline V lookup: CDR1 SGHRS, CDR2 YFSETQ. Trimming removed 4 bases from V and 3 bases from J; junction bases left unmatched: 7. CDR3 length: 15 amino acids.